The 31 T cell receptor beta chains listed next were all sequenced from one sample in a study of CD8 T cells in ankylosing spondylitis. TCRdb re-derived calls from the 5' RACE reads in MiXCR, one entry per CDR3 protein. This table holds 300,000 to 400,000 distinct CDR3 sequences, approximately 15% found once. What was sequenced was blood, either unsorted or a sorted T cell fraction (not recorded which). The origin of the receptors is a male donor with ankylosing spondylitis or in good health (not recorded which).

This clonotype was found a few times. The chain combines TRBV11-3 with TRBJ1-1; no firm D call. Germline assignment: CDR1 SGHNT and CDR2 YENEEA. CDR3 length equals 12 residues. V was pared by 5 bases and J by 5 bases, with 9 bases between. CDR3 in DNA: TGTGCCAGCAGCCCGAGGTGGACTGAAGCTTTCTTT. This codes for CASSPRWTEAFF. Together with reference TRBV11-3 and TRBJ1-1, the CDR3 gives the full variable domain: EAGVVQSPRYKIIEKKQPVAFWCNPISGHNTLYWYLQNLGQGPELLIRYENEEAVDDSQLPKDRFSAERLKGVDSTLKIQPAELGDSAVYLCASSPRWTEAFFGQGTRLTVV.

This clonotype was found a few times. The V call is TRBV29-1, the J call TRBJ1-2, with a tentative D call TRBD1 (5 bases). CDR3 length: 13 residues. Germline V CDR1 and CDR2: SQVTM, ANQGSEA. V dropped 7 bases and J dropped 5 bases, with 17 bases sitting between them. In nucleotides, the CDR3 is TGCAGCGGAGGGACCCCGGCTGGGTATGGCTACACCTTC. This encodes CSGGTPAGYGYTF.

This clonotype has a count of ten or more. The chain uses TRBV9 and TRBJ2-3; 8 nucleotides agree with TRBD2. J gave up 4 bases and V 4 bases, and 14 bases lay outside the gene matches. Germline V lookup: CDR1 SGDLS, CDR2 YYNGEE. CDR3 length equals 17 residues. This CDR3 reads CASSPSGQRGIPDTQYF. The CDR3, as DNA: TGTGCCAGCAGCCCGAGCGGTCAGCGGGGGATTCCAGATACGCAGTATTTT.

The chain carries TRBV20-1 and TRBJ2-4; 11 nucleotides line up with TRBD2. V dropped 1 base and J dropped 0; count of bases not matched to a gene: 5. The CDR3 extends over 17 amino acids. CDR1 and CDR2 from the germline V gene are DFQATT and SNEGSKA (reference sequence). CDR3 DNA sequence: TGCAGTGCTAGAGGTCTAGCGGGGGGACTAGCCAAAAACATTCAGTACTTC. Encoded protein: CSARGLAGGLAKNIQYF.

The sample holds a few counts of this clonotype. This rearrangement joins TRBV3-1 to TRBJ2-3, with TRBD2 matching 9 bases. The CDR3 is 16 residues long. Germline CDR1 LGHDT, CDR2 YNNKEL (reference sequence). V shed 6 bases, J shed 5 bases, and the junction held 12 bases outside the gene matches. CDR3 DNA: TGTGCCAGCAGTCTCGCCCGACTAGCGGCGGGAGATACGCAGTATTTT. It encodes CASSLARLAAGDTQYF.

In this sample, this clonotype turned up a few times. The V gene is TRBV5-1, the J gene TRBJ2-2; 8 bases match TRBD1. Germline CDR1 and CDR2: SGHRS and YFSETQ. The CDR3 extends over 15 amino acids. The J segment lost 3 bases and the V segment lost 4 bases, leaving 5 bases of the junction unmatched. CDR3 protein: CASSDRTGHTGELFF. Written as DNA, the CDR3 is TGCGCCAGCAGCGATCGGACAGGGCACACCGGGGAGCTGTTTTTT. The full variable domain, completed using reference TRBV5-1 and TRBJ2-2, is KAGVTQTPRYLIKTRGQQVTLSCSPISGHRSVSWYQQTPGQGLQFLFEYFSETQRNKGNFPGRFSGRQFSNSRSEMNVSTLELGDSALYLCASSDRTGHTGELFFGEGSRLTVL.

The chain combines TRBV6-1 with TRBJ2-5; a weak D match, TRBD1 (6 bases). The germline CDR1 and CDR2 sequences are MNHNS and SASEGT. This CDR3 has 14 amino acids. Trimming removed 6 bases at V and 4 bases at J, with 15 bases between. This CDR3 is CASRGRRGRETQYF. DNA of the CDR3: TGTGCCAGCAGGGGACGCAGGGGCCGAGAGACCCAGTACTTC.

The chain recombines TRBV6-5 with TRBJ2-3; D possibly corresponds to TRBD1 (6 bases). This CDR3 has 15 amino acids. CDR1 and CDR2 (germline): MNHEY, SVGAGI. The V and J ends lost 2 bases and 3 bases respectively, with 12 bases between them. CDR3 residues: CASSYQGSRTDTQYF. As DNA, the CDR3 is TGTGCCAGCAGTTACCAGGGGAGTCGAACAGATACGCAGTATTTT.

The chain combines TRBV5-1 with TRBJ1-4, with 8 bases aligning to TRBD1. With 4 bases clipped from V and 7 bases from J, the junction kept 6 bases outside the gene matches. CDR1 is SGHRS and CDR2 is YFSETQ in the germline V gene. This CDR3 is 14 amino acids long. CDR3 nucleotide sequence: TGCGCCAGCAGCCTACGACAGGGGAGTGAAAAACTGTTTTTT. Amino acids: CASSLRQGSEKLFF.

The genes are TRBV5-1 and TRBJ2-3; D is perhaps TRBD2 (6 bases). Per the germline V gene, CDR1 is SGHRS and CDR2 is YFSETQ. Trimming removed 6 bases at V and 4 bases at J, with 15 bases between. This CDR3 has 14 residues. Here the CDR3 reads CASTLASAADTQYF. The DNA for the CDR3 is TGCGCCAGCACCCTAGCTAGCGCGGCAGATACGCAGTATTTT.

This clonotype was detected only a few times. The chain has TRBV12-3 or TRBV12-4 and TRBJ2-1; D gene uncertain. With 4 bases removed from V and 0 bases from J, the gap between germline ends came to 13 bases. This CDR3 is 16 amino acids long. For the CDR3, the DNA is TGTGCCAGCAGTTCATCGACACCAGGCTCCTACAATGAGCAGTTCTTC. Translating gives CASSSSTPGSYNEQFF.

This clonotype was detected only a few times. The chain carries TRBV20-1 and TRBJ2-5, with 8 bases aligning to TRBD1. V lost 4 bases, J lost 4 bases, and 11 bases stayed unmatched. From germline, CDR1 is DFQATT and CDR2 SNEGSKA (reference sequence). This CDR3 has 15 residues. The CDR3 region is CSATQMTGAGETQYF. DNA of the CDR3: TGCAGTGCTACCCAAATGACAGGGGCCGGAGAGACCCAGTACTTC.

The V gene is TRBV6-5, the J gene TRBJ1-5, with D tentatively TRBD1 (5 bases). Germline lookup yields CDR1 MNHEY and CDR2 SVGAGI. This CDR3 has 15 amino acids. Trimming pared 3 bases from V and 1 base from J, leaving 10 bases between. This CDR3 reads CASSYARDSNQPQHF. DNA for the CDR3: TGTGCCAGCAGTTATGCCCGGGACAGCAATCAGCCCCAGCATTTT.

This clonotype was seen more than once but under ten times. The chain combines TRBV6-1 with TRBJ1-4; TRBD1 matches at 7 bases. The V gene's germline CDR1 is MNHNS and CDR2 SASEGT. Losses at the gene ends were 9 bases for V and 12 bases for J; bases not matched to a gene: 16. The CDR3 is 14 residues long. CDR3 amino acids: CASPGGTARRELFF. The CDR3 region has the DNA TGTGCCAGTCCCGGGGGGACAGCACGGAGGGAACTGTTTTTT.

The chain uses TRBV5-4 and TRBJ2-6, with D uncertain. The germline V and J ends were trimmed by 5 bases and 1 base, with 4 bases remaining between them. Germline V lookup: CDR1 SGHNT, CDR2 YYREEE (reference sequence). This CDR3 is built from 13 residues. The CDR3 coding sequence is TGTGCCAGCAGGGGGTCTGGGGCCAACGTCCTGACTTTC. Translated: CASRGSGANVLTF.

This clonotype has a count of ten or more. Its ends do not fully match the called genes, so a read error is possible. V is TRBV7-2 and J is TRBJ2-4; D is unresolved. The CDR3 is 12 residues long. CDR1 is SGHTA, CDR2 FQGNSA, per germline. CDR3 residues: CASSVAQNIQYF. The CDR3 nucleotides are TGTGCCAGCAGCGTAGCCCAAAACATTCAGTACTTC.

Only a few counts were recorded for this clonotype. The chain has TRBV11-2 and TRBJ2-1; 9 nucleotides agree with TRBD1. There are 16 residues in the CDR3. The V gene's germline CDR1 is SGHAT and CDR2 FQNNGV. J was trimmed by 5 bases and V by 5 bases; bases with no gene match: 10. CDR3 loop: CASSVGQGIVDNEQFF. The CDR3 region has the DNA TGTGCCAGCAGCGTAGGACAGGGGATCGTGGACAATGAGCAGTTCTTC.

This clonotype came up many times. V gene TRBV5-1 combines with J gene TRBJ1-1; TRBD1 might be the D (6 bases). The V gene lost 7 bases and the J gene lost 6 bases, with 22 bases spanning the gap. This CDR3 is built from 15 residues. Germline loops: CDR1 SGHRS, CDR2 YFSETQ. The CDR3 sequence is CASRSTRGAWAEAFF. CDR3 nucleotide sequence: TGCGCCAGCCGGAGTACGCGGGGGGCTTGGGCTGAAGCTTTCTTT.

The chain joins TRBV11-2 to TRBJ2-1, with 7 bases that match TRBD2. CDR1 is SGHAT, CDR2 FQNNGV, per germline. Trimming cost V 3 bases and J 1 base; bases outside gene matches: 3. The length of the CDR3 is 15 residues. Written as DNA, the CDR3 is TGTGCCAGCAGCTTCGGGGGGTGGTCCTACAATGAGCAGTTCTTC. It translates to CASSFGGWSYNEQFF. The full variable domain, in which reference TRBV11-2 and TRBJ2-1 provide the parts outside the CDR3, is EAGVAQSPRYKIIEKRQSVAFWCNPISGHATLYWYQQILGQGPKLLIQFQNNGVVDDSQLPKDRFSAERLKGVDSTLKIQPAKLEDSAVYLCASSFGGWSYNEQFFGPGTRLTVL.

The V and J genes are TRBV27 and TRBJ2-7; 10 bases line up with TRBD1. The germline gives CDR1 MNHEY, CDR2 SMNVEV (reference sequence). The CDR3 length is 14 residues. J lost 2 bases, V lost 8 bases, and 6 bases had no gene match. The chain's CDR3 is CASRKGQGTYEQYF. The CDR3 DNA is TGTGCCAGCCGCAAGGGACAGGGGACCTACGAGCAGTACTTC.

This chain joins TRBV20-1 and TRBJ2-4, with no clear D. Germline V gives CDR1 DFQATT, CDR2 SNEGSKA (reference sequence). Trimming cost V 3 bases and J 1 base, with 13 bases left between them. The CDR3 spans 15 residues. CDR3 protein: CSASALANAKNIQYF. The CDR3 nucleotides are TGCAGTGCTAGTGCCTTAGCAAATGCCAAAAACATTCAGTACTTC.

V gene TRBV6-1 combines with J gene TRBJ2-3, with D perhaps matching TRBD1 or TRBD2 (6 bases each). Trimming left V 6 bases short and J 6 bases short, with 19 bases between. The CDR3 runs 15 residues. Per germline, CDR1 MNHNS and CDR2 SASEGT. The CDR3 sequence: CASRFGGGRTDTQYF. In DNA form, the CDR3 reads TGTGCCAGCAGGTTCGGTGGGGGGCGGACCGATACGCAGTATTTT.

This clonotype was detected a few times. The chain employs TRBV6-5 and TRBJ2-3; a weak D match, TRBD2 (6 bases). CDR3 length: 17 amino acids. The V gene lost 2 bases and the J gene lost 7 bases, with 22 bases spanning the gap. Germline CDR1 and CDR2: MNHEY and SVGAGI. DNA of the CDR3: TGTGCCAGCAGTTACACCCGCCGGGCGGAGGGGCCTTATACGCAGTATTTT. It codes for CASSYTRRAEGPYTQYF.

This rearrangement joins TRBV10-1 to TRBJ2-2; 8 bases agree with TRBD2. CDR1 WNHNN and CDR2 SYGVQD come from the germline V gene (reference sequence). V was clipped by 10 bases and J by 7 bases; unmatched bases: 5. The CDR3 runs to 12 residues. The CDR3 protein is CATGGVVGELFF. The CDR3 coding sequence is TGCGCCACCGGGGGGGTCGTCGGGGAGCTGTTTTTT.

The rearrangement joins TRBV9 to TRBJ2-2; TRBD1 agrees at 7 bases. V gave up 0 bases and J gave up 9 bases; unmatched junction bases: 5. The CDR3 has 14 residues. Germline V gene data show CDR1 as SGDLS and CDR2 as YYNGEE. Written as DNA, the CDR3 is TGTGCCAGCAGCGTAGGAGGGGGCGATCGGGAGCTGTTTTTT. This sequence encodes CASSVGGGDRELFF.

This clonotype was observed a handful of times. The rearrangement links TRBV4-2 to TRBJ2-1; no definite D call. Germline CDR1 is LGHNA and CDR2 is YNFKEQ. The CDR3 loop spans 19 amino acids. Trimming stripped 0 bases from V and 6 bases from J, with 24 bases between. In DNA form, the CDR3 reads TGTGCCAGCAGCCAAGAAGTTCGCGGTAGCTTTACTATCCCCAATGAGCAGTTCTTC. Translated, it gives CASSQEVRGSFTIPNEQFF.

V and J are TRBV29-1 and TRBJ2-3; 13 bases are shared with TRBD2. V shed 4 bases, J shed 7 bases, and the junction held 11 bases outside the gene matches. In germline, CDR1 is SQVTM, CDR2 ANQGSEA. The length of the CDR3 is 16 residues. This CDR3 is CSVGLAGGGPAYTQYF. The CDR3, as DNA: TGCAGCGTTGGACTAGCGGGAGGAGGCCCAGCCTATACGCAGTATTTT.

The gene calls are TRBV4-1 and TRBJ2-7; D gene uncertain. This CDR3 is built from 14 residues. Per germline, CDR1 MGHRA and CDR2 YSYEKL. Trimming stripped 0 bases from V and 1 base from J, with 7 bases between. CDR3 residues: CASSQEAFSYEQYF. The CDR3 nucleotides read TGCGCCAGCAGCCAAGAGGCCTTTTCCTACGAGCAGTACTTC.

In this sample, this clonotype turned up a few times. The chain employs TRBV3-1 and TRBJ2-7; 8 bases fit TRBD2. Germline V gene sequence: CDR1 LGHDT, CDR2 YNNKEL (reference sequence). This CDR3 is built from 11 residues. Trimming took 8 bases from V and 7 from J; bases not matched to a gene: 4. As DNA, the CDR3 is TGTGCCAGCCGCGGGACTAGTGAGCAGTACTTC. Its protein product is CASRGTSEQYF.

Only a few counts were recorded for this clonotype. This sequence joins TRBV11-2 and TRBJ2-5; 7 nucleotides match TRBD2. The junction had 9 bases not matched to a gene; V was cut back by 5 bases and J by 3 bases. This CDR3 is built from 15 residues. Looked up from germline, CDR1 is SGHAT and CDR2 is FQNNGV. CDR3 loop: CASSPRDYLKETQYF. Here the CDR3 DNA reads TGTGCCAGCAGCCCCCGGGACTACCTGAAAGAGACCCAGTACTTC. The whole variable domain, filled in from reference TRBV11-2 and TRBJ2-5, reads EAGVAQSPRYKIIEKRQSVAFWCNPISGHATLYWYQQILGQGPKLLIQFQNNGVVDDSQLPKDRFSAERLKGVDSTLKIQPAKLEDSAVYLCASSPRDYLKETQYFGPGTRLLVL.

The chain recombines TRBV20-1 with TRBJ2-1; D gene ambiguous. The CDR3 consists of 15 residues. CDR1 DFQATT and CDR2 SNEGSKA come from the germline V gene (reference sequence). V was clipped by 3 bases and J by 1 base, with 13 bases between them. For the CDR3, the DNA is TGCAGTGCTAGGGGCAGCGCCCGATCCTACAATGAGCAGTTCTTC. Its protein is CSARGSARSYNEQFF.